The entry below describes one T cell receptor beta chain. Its antigen is currently unknown. This record belongs to a study of metastatic and nonmetastatic thyroid tumors. Study at large: Peripheral blood and tumor or nodule samples from malignant and benign thyroid patients were compared. The study's findings and limits: Relative to benign nodules, malignant thyroid tumors were reportedly characterized by significantly elevated TCR beta diversity in blood and tumor.

Germline CDR1 and CDR2: MNHEY and SVGEGT. V shed 0 bases and J 3 bases; nucleotides not matched to a gene: 10. CDR3 length: 19 amino acids. Original handling: The study's classifier, a distant-metastasis tool for papillary thyroid cancer, was built using CDR3 differences across clinicopathological groups. TCRdb reanalyzed the PCR reads with MiXCR. The V and J calls follow TCRdb's processing rather than the paper's. This table has around 23,000 clones, 20% to 25% appearing once. The entire patient cohort was treatment-naive prior to thyroid surgery. Sequencing used blood. V gene TRBV6-2 or TRBV6-3 combines with J gene TRBJ2-2; 10 nucleotides agree with TRBD2. The clonotype originates from a male donor with papillary thyroid cancer or a benign thyroid nodule (not recorded which). Some clones in this sample may be carry-over from other donors' samples. The CDR3 sequence is CASSYSIVSAGGDTGELFF. The CDR3, as DNA: TGTGCCAGCAGTTACTCGATAGTTTCAGCGGGGGGGGACACCGGGGAGCTGTTTTTT.